The clone carrying this T cell receptor (beta chain) was picked up many times. The antigen remains undetermined. This sample was included in a study of T cells in Graves' hyperthyroidism and ophthalmopathy. Clinicians diagnosed patients from clinical symptoms, serum thyroxine and TRAb, thyroid ultrasound and orbital computed tomography. At first hyperthyroidism diagnosis, before any ophthalmopathy symptoms, the blood sample was collected. This CDR3 comprises 15 residues. CDR1 is LNHDA, CDR2 SQIVND, per germline (reference sequence). Trimming removed 3 bases from V and 1 base from J, with 10 bases in between. Study results and limitations: Stable hyperthyroidism was separated from ophthalmopathy by a model based on 13 V-J features. Most thyroid clonotypes with frequency above 0.001 were detected in blood.

What was amplified from RNA transcripts were TCR beta CDR3 regions. TCR CDR3 underwent first-round RT-PCR with the HTBI primer set. TCRdb redid the calling of the multiplex PCR reads with MiXCR, one entry per CDR3 protein. The sample holds a few hundred thousand distinct CDR3 sequences, approximately 14% seen once. The source of this sequence is a woman in her 40s with Graves' hyperthyroidism that later progressed to Graves' ophthalmopathy. The genes are TRBV19 and TRBJ1-5; a weak D match, TRBD1 (6 bases). Sequencing was done on a sample of blood. The CDR3 sequence: CASSMWGASNQPQHF. The CDR3 nucleotides read TGTGCCAGTAGTATGTGGGGGGCCAGCAATCAGCCCCAGCATTTT. The complete variable domain, with remaining parts taken from reference TRBV19 and TRBJ1-5, reads DGGITQSPKYLFRKEGQNVTLSCEQNLNHDAMYWYRQDPGQGLRLIYYSQIVNDFQKGDIAEGYSVSREKKESFPLTVTSAQKNPTAFYLCASSMWGASNQPQHFGDGTRLSIL.